The next 28 T cell receptor beta chains were all read from a single sample in a study of CD8 T cells in Susac syndrome. Reverse transcription of roughly 0.5 to 1 ug RNA was carried out with random hexamers. One entry per CDR3 protein, called by TCRdb with MiXCR from the immunoSEQ multiplex PCR reads. The table has hundreds of thousands of distinct CDR3 sequences, around 85% seen once. The sequencing input was CD8+ T cells from PBMCs. The receptor set was obtained from a human donor with multiple sclerosis.

The V and J genes are TRBV27 and TRBJ2-7; TRBD1 might be the D (5 bases). The CDR3 covers 16 residues. Germline V lookup: CDR1 MNHEY, CDR2 SMNVEV (reference sequence). Trimming pared 0 bases from V and 3 bases from J, leaving 15 bases between. CDR3 bases: TGTGCCAGCAGTTTATCGGGGCAGGGTTTAGGCTACGAGCAGTACTTC. Residues: CASSLSGQGLGYEQYF.

J is TRBJ1-1 and V is TRBV29-1; D unresolved. This CDR3 contains 13 residues. The V and J ends lost 7 bases and 0 bases respectively, with 12 bases between them. The V gene's germline CDR1 is SQVTM and CDR2 ANQGSEA. Written as DNA, the CDR3 is TGCAGCGCATGGGCAGACATGAACACTGAAGCTTTCTTT. Translation: CSAWADMNTEAFF.

The rearrangement uses TRBV27 and TRBJ2-3, with 7 bases lining up with TRBD2. Germline values: CDR1 MNHEY, CDR2 SMNVEV (reference sequence). V dropped 4 bases and J dropped 1; count of bases not matched to a gene: 8. The CDR3 length is 16 residues. CDR3 sequence: CASSSALAERTDTQYF. In DNA, the CDR3 is TGTGCCAGCAGTTCGGCCCTAGCGGAACGCACAGATACGCAGTATTTT.

This rearrangement joins TRBV7-8 to TRBJ2-1, with D unresolved. There are 12 residues in the CDR3. Germline V lookup: CDR1 SGHVS, CDR2 FQNEAQ. V was trimmed by 3 bases and J by 5 bases, leaving 5 bases between them. Written as DNA, the CDR3 is TGTGCCAGCAGCTTTCACGACAATGAGCAGTTCTTC. Translated: CASSFHDNEQFF. The variable domain in full, with the rest retrieved from reference TRBV7-8 and TRBJ2-1, is GAGVSQSPRYKVAKRGQDVALRCDPISGHVSLFWYQQALGQGPEFLTYFQNEAQLDKSGLPSDRFFAERPEGSVSTLKIQRTQQEDSAVYLCASSFHDNEQFFGPGTRLTVL.

V is TRBV5-1 and J is TRBJ1-2, with D perhaps TRBD1 (5 bases). With 5 bases removed from V and 4 bases from J, the gap between germline ends came to 15 bases. The CDR3 has 14 residues. Germline V gene sequence: CDR1 SGHRS, CDR2 YFSETQ. This CDR3 is CASRPATGLYGYTF. The DNA of the CDR3 is TGCGCCAGCAGGCCGGCTACAGGCCTCTATGGCTACACCTTC. The full variable domain, with the rest looked up from reference TRBV5-1 and TRBJ1-2, is KAGVTQTPRYLIKTRGQQVTLSCSPISGHRSVSWYQQTPGQGLQFLFEYFSETQRNKGNFPGRFSGRQFSNSRSEMNVSTLELGDSALYLCASRPATGLYGYTFGSGTRLTVV.

The CDR3, as DNA: TGCAGTGCTAGAGATCCGAGGACTGGCTCCTACGAGCAGTACTTC. Translating it yields CSARDPRTGSYEQYF. The chain recombines TRBV20-1 with TRBJ2-7, with D tentatively TRBD2 (5 bases). Germline CDR1 DFQATT, CDR2 SNEGSKA (reference sequence). V was trimmed by 0 bases and J by 0 bases, leaving 12 bases between them. This CDR3 region has 15 residues.

This rearrangement joins TRBV19 to TRBJ2-1; D unresolved. The CDR3 is 10 residues long. V was clipped by 3 bases and J by 9 bases, with 3 bases between them. Looked up from germline, CDR1 is LNHDA and CDR2 is SQIVND (reference sequence). CDR3 protein: CASSMGEQFF. The CDR3 region has the DNA TGTGCCAGTAGTATGGGTGAGCAGTTCTTC.

The CDR3 bases are TGTGCCAGTAGTATCTCGTCGGAGGGAATAAATCAGCCCCAGCATTTT. Translation gives CASSISSEGINQPQHF. The chain combines TRBV19 with TRBJ1-5; no firm D call. Trimming removed 3 bases from V and 4 bases from J, with 16 bases in between. This CDR3 has 16 amino acids. CDR1 and CDR2 (germline): LNHDA, SQIVND (reference sequence).

The V call is TRBV4-1, the J call TRBJ2-3; 12 positions match TRBD2. The V gene end was trimmed by 2 bases and the J gene end by 6 bases; junction bases not matched to a gene: 6. CDR3 length: 16 amino acids. Germline CDR1 is MGHRA and CDR2 is YSYEKL. The chain's CDR3 is CASSQLAGGPADTQYF. CDR3 coding DNA: TGCGCCAGCAGCCAACTAGCGGGAGGGCCGGCGGATACGCAGTATTTT.

The chain carries TRBV6-5 and TRBJ2-2, with TRBD1 matching 8 bases. V gave up 4 bases and J gave up 6 bases; unmatched junction bases: 1. CDR3 length: 13 amino acids. Looked up from germline, CDR1 is MNHEY and CDR2 is SVGAGI. CDR3 in amino acids: CASSLTGAGELFF. CDR3 bases: TGTGCCAGCAGTTTGACAGGGGCCGGGGAGCTGTTTTTT.

With regard to this clonotype: The junction does not match germline at one end; this may be a read error. This chain links TRBV28 with TRBJ1-1, with D unclear. The V gene's germline CDR1 is MDHEN and CDR2 SYDVKM. The CDR3 has 12 residues. For the CDR3, the DNA is TGCGCCAGCAGCAGCTTTAACACTGAAGCTTTCTTT. Protein sequence: CASSSFNTEAFF.

This clonotype was counted between two and nine times. The gene calls are TRBV27 and TRBJ1-1; a weak D match, TRBD1 (5 bases). Between the trimmed V and J ends, which lost 5 bases and 2 bases, there was a span of 9 bases. Germline V lookup: CDR1 MNHEY, CDR2 SMNVEV (reference sequence). This CDR3 is 13 amino acids long. The CDR3 loop reads CASSPGPNTEAFF. The CDR3 DNA follows: TGTGCCAGCAGTCCAGGGCCTAACACTGAAGCTTTCTTT.

The genes are TRBV7-6 and TRBJ2-1; the D is unclear. V was clipped by 1 base and J by 10 bases, with 17 bases between them. This CDR3 region has 15 residues. From germline, CDR1 is SGHVS and CDR2 FNYEAQ. The DNA for the CDR3 is TGTGCCAGCAGCTTAGGGCTAGGCTCCCCGTCCGAGCAGTTCTTC. This codes for CASSLGLGSPSEQFF. Supplemented by reference TRBV7-6 and TRBJ2-1, the full variable domain reads GAGVSQSPRYKVTKRGQDVALRCDPISGHVSLYWYRQALGQGPEFLTYFNYEAQQDKSGLPNDRFSAERPEGSISTLTIQRTEQRDSAMYRCASSLGLGSPSEQFFGPGTRLTVL.

The chain employs TRBV30 and TRBJ2-7, with D hard to call. Germline loops: CDR1 GTSNPN, CDR2 SVGIG (reference sequence). V lost 3 bases and J lost 0, with 15 bases in between. This CDR3 is 15 amino acids long. CDR3 amino acids: CAWSAGPLSSYEQYF. CDR3 in DNA: TGTGCCTGGAGCGCCGGACCCTTGAGCTCCTACGAGCAGTACTTC.

V gene TRBV27 combines with J gene TRBJ2-7; D remains unclear. Germline V gene sequence: CDR1 MNHEY, CDR2 SMNVEV (reference sequence). This CDR3 region has 13 residues. Trimming took off 0 bases at V and 6 bases at J, with 9 bases between the two ends. The CDR3 protein is CASSLSWNGEQYF. In DNA form, the CDR3 reads TGTGCCAGCAGTTTATCTTGGAACGGCGAGCAGTACTTC.

The J gene is TRBJ1-1, the V gene TRBV7-6; the D gene is possibly TRBD1 (6 bases). Germline V CDR1 and CDR2: SGHVS, FNYEAQ. The length of the CDR3 is 13 residues. V lost 5 bases to trimming and J lost 9 bases, with 16 bases between them. The CDR3 protein is CASSARDIGKAFF. DNA of the CDR3: TGTGCCAGCAGCGCTAGGGACATCGGGAAAGCTTTCTTT.

About this clonotype: A read error is likely, as this CDR3 ends without the conserved phenylalanine or tryptophan. The chain joins TRBV29-1 to TRBJ2-1; perhaps TRBD1 as D (5 bases). Germline values: CDR1 SQVTM, CDR2 ANQGSEA. Trimming removed 6 bases from V and 2 bases from J, with 14 bases in between. This CDR3 has 14 residues. The CDR3 DNA follows: TGCAGCGTGGGCGCAGGGTCGCCCTACAATGAGCAGTTCCTC. Protein sequence: CSVGAGSPYNEQFL.

This chain links TRBV20-1 with TRBJ2-7; 11 bases agree with TRBD2. Germline-derived CDR1 and CDR2 are DFQATT and SNEGSKA (reference sequence). This CDR3 comprises 16 residues. Unmatched junction bases numbered 8, after V lost 0 bases and J lost 4 bases. This chain's CDR3 is CSARDRSGRAGYEQYF. The CDR3 nucleotides read TGCAGTGCTAGAGATCGTAGCGGGAGGGCCGGGTACGAGCAGTACTTC.

This clonotype has just a few counts. The V call is TRBV27, the J call TRBJ2-3, with a possible D match to TRBD2 (6 bases). This CDR3 has 13 amino acids. V shed 3 bases and J shed 4 bases, with 8 bases lying between them. The germline CDR1 and CDR2 sequences are MNHEY and SMNVEV (reference sequence). The chain's CDR3 is CASSLRGPDTQYF. The CDR3 DNA sequence: TGTGCCAGCAGTTTGCGGGGCCCAGATACGCAGTATTTT.

The rearrangement joins TRBV4-1 to TRBJ2-3; D unclear. The CDR3 spans 14 residues. Germline V gives CDR1 MGHRA, CDR2 YSYEKL. V lost 3 bases, J lost 5 bases, and 12 bases lay in between. CDR3 residues: CASSHPTDGDTQYF. As DNA, the CDR3 is TGCGCCAGCAGCCACCCAACAGATGGAGATACGCAGTATTTT.

The chain combines TRBV12-3 or TRBV12-4 with TRBJ2-3; TRBD2 matches 9 bases. The CDR3 is 15 residues long. J gave up 4 bases and V 5 bases, and 7 bases lay outside the gene matches. In nucleotides, the CDR3 is TGTGCCAGCAGTGAGGGGCGGGAGGGCTCAGATACGCAGTATTTT. This gives the protein CASSEGREGSDTQYF.

The chain's CDR3 is CASSVSPGHGQYF. The CDR3 coding sequence is TGTGCCAGCAGTGTCTCGCCGGGACACGGGCAGTACTTC. The V and J genes are TRBV25-1 and TRBJ2-7; tentatively, D is TRBD1 (6 bases). The CDR3 covers 13 residues. V lost 4 bases to trimming and J lost 9 bases, with 16 bases between them. Germline V gives CDR1 MGHDK, CDR2 SYGVNS.

The gene calls are TRBV4-1 and TRBJ2-1, with 7 bases aligning to TRBD2. The V gene end was trimmed by 1 base and the J gene end by 12 bases; junction bases not matched to a gene: 9. Germline CDR1 reads MGHRA; CDR2 reads YSYEKL. The CDR3 totals 14 residues. CDR3 DNA: TGCGCCAGCAGCCAAGGGCCTAGCGGAGAGGGGCAGTTCTTC. This codes for CASSQGPSGEGQFF.

The chain joins TRBV28 to TRBJ2-3; 10 positions match TRBD1. The CDR3 consists of 15 residues. Germline V gene data show CDR1 as MDHEN and CDR2 as SYDVKM. Losses at the gene ends were 10 bases for V and 6 bases for J; bases not matched to a gene: 13. The CDR3 spells CATRQGAFGVDTQYF. The CDR3 DNA reads as TGTGCCACAAGACAGGGGGCTTTCGGTGTGGATACGCAGTATTTT.

Here the CDR3 DNA reads TGCGCCAGCAGCTTGGCAGGGGACGCAGTTTTCTTT. Its translation is CASSLAGDAVFF. The V call is TRBV5-1, the J call TRBJ1-1; D perhaps matches TRBD1 (6 bases). This CDR3 has 12 amino acids. CDR1 and CDR2 (germline): SGHRS, YFSETQ. Trimming stripped 0 bases from V and 13 bases from J, with 13 bases between. The full variable domain, rest sourced from reference TRBV5-1 and TRBJ1-1, is KAGVTQTPRYLIKTRGQQVTLSCSPISGHRSVSWYQQTPGQGLQFLFEYFSETQRNKGNFPGRFSGRQFSNSRSEMNVSTLELGDSALYLCASSLAGDAVFFGQGTRLTVV.

The J gene is TRBJ1-2, the V gene TRBV28, with D uncertain. CDR1 and CDR2 from the germline V gene are MDHEN and SYDVKM. The CDR3 length is 16 residues. The germline V and J ends were trimmed by 3 bases and 2 bases, with 16 bases remaining between them. DNA for the CDR3: TGTGCCAGCAGTTTCCTTAGTGGGCAGAACAACTATGGCTACACCTTC. It translates to CASSFLSGQNNYGYTF.

The V gene is TRBV27, the J gene TRBJ2-3; TRBD1 agrees at 7 bases. The CDR3 runs 15 residues. J gave up 2 bases and V 5 bases, and 7 bases lay outside the gene matches. Germline V lookup: CDR1 MNHEY, CDR2 SMNVEV (reference sequence). The chain's CDR3 is CASSPTGKLTDTQYF. The CDR3 bases are TGTGCCAGCAGTCCGACAGGGAAACTCACAGATACGCAGTATTTT.

The chain employs TRBV18 and TRBJ2-1, with 11 bases lining up with TRBD2. The CDR3 is 18 amino acids. Trimming removed 3 bases from V and 5 bases from J; junction bases left unmatched: 12. Germline CDR1 reads KGHSH; CDR2 reads LQKENI. CDR3 in amino acids: CASSPLLLAGGSHNEQFF. CDR3 sequence (DNA): TGTGCCAGCTCACCGCTTCTCCTAGCGGGAGGTTCCCACAATGAGCAGTTCTTC.